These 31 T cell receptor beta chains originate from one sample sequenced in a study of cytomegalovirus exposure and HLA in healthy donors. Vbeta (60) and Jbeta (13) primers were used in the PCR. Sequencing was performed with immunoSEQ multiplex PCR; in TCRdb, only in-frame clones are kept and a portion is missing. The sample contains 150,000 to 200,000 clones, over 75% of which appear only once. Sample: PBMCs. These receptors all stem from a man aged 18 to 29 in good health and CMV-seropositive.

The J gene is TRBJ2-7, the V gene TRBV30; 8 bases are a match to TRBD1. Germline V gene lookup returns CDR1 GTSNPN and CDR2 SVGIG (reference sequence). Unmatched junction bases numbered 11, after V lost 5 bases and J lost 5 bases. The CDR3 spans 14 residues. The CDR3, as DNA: TGTGCCTGGTCGGGGACAGGAGCAGGGGACGAGCAGTACTTC. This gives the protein CAWSGTGAGDEQYF. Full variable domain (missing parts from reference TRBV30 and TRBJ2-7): SQTIHQWPATLVQPVGSPLSLECTVEGTSNPNLYWYRQAAGRGLQLLFYSVGIGQISSEVPQNLSASRPQDRQFILSSKKLLLSDSGFYLCAWSGTGAGDEQYFGPGTRLTVT.

The CDR3 region has the DNA TGTGCCAGTCGGGGACAGGGAATGGGGACTGAAGCTTTCTTT. This codes for CASRGQGMGTEAFF. The chain employs TRBV6-5 and TRBJ1-1; 9 bases are a match to TRBD1. V dropped 9 bases and J dropped 5; count of bases not matched to a gene: 10. This CDR3 comprises 14 residues. Germline V gene lookup returns CDR1 MNHEY and CDR2 SVGAGI.

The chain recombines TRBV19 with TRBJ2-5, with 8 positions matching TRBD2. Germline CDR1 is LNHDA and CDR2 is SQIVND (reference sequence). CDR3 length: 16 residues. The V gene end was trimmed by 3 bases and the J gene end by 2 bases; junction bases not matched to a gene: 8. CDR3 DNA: TGTGCCAGTAGTATGGGTTTTAAGCGGGGGCAAGAGACCCAGTACTTC. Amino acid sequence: CASSMGFKRGQETQYF. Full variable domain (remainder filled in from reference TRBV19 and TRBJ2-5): DGGITQSPKYLFRKEGQNVTLSCEQNLNHDAMYWYRQDPGQGLRLIYYSQIVNDFQKGDIAEGYSVSREKKESFPLTVTSAQKNPTAFYLCASSMGFKRGQETQYFGPGTRLLVL.

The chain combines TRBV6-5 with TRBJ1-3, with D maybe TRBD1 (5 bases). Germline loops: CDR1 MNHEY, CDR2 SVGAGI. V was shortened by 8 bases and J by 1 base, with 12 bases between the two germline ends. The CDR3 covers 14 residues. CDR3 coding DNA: TGTGCCAGCGTCGATCGGGGGTCTGGAAACACCATATATTTT. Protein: CASVDRGSGNTIYF.

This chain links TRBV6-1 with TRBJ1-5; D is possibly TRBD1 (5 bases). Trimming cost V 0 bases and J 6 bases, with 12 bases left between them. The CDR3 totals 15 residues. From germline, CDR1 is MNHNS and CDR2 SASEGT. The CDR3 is CASSEARGRGQPQHF. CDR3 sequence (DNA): TGTGCCAGCAGTGAAGCGCGAGGGAGGGGTCAGCCCCAGCATTTT.

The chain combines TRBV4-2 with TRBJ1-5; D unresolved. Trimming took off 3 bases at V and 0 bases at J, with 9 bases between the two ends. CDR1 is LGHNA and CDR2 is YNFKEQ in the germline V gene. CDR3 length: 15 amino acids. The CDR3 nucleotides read TGTGCCAGCAGCCACCCTTATTCTAGCAATCAGCCCCAGCATTTT. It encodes CASSHPYSSNQPQHF.

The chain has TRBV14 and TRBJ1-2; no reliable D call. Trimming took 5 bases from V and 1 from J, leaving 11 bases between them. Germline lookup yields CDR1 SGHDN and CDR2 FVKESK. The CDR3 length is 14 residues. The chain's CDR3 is CASSVDTYNYGYTF. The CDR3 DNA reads TGTGCCAGCAGCGTCGACACCTATAACTATGGCTACACCTTC.

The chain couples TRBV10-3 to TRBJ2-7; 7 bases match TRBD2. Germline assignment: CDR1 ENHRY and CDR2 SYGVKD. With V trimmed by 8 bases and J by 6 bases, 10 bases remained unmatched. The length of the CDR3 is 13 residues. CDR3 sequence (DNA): TGTGCCATCGGGGGACTGCGGGGGAGCGAGCAGTACTTC. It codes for CAIGGLRGSEQYF.

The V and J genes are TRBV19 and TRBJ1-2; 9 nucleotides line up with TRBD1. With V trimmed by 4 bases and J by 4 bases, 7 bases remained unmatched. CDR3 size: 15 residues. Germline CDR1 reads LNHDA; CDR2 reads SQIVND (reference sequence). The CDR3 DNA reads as TGTGCCAGTAGTACGAGGAAACAGGGGGCCTATGGCTACACCTTC. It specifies CASSTRKQGAYGYTF. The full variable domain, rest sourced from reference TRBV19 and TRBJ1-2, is DGGITQSPKYLFRKEGQNVTLSCEQNLNHDAMYWYRQDPGQGLRLIYYSQIVNDFQKGDIAEGYSVSREKKESFPLTVTSAQKNPTAFYLCASSTRKQGAYGYTFGSGTRLTVV.

This chain's CDR3 is CASSSWTDMNTEAFF. The CDR3 DNA reads as TGTGCCAGCAGCTCATGGACAGACATGAACACTGAAGCTTTCTTT. This sequence joins TRBV5-4 and TRBJ1-1, with a weak D call TRBD1 (6 bases). The ends were cut back, 3 bases at V and 0 bases at J, with 12 bases in the middle. Germline V gene lookup returns CDR1 SGHNT and CDR2 YYREEE (reference sequence). The CDR3 totals 15 residues.

The CDR3: CAWSPARLGLGYEQYF. In nucleotides, the CDR3 is TGTGCCTGGAGTCCAGCACGACTAGGCTTGGGCTACGAGCAGTACTTC. The rearrangement links TRBV30 to TRBJ2-5, with D tentatively TRBD2 (6 bases). Judging by the DNA end, TRBJ2-7 fits better; the J call may be wrong. The length of the CDR3 is 16 residues. Germline values: CDR1 GTSNPN, CDR2 SVGIG (reference sequence).

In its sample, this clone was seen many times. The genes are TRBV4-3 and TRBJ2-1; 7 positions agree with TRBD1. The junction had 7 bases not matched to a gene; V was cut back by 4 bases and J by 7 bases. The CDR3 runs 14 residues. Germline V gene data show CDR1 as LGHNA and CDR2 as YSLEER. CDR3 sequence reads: CASSPNRGRNEQFF. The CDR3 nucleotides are TGCGCCAGCAGCCCTAACAGGGGAAGGAATGAGCAGTTCTTC.

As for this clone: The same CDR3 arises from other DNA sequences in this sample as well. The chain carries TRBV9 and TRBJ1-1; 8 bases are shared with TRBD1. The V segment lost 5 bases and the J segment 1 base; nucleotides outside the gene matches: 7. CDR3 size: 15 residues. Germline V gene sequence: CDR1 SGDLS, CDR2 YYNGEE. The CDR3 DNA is TGTGCCAGCAGTCCTCTTGGACAGGGGAACACTGAAGCTTTCTTT. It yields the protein CASSPLGQGNTEAFF.

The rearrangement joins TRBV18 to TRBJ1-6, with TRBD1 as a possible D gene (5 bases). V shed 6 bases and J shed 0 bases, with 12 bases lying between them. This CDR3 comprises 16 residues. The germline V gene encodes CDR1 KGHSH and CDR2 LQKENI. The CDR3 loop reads CASSPDGGSYNSPLHF. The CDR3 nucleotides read TGTGCCAGCTCCCCTGACGGGGGCTCCTATAATTCACCCCTCCACTTT.

The CDR3 reads CASKGGGTLNTEAFF. The DNA for the CDR3 is TGCGCCAGCAAGGGGGGGGGCACATTGAACACTGAAGCTTTCTTT. The chain has TRBV5-1 and TRBJ1-1; D perhaps matches TRBD1 (6 bases). Germline-derived CDR1 and CDR2 are SGHRS and YFSETQ. The CDR3 has 15 amino acids. Trimming took 6 bases from V and 0 from J, leaving 15 bases between them.

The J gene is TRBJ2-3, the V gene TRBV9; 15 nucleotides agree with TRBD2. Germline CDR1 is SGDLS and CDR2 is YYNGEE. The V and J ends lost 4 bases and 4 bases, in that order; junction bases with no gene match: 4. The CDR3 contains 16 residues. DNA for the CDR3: TGTGCCAGCAGCTTGGGACTAGCGGGGGGTGCAGATACGCAGTATTTT. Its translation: CASSLGLAGGADTQYF.

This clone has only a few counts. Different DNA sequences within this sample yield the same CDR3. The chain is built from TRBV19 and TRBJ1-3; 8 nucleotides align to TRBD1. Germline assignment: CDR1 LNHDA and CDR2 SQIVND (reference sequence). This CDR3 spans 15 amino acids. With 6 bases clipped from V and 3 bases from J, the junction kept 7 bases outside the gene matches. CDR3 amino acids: CASSVQGGYGNTIYF. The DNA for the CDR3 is TGTGCCAGTAGCGTACAGGGGGGATATGGAAACACCATATATTTT.

The DNA of the CDR3 is TGCAGCGTTGATGGGACAGGGCCCGAGCAGTACTTC. Its translation is CSVDGTGPEQYF. The chain is built from TRBV29-1 and TRBJ2-5; 9 nucleotides agree with TRBD1. The assigned J gene may be wrong: the sequence end matches TRBJ2-7 better. The CDR3 consists of 12 residues. CDR1 and CDR2 from the germline V gene are SQVTM and ANQGSEA.

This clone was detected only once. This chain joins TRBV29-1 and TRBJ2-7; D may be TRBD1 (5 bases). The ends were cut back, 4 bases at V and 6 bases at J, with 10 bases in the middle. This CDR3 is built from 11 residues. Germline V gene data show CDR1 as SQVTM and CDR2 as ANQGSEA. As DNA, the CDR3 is TGCAGCGTTGCAGGGCTCGGCGAGCAGTACTTC. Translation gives CSVAGLGEQYF.

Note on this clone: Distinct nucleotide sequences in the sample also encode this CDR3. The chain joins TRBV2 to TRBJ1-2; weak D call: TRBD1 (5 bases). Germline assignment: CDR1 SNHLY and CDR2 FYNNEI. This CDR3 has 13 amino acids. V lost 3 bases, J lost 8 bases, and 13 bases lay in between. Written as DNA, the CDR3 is TGTGCCAGCAGTGAGGGGGGGTCTCAGGGCTACACCTTC. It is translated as CASSEGGSQGYTF.

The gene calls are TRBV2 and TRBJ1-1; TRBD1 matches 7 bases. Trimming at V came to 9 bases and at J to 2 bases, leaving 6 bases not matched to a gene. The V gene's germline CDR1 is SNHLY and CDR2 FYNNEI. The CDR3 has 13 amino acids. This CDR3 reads CARIYRGNTEAFF. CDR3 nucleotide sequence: TGTGCCAGAATTTACAGGGGAAACACTGAAGCTTTCTTT.

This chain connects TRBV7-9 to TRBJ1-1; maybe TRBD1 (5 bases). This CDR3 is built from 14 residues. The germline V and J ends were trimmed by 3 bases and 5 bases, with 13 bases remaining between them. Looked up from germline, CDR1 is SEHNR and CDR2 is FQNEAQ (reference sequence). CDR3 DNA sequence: TGTGCCAGCAGCTTCCTACTTGGGGGGACTGAAGCTTTCTTT. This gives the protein CASSFLLGGTEAFF. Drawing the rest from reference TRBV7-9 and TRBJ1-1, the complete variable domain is DTGVSQNPRHKITKRGQNVTFRCDPISEHNRLYWYRQTLGQGPEFLTYFQNEAQLEKSRLLSDRFSAERPKGSFSTLEIQRTEQGDSAMYLCASSFLLGGTEAFFGQGTRLTVV.

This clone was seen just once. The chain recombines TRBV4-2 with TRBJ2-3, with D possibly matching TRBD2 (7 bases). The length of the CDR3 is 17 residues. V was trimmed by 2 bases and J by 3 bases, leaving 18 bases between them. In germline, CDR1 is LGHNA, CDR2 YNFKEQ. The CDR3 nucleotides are TGTGCCAGCAGCCAACAACTTGCGGGGGCGGGTACAGATACGCAGTATTTT. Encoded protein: CASSQQLAGAGTDTQYF.

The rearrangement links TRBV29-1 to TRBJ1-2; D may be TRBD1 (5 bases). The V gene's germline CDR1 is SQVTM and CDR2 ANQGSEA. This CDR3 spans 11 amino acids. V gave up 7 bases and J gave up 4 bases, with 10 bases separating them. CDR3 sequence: CSAQVSYGYTF. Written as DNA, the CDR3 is TGCAGCGCACAGGTTTCCTATGGCTACACCTTC.

CDR3 bases: TGTGCCAGCAGCTTACGGACAGGTAGTTGGGAGACCCAGTACTTC. It codes for CASSLRTGSWETQYF. This chain joins TRBV7-2 and TRBJ2-5; TRBD1 agrees at 7 bases. The CDR3 extends over 15 amino acids. V lost 2 bases, J lost 5 bases, and 8 bases stayed unmatched. The germline V gene has CDR1 SGHTA and CDR2 FQGNSA.

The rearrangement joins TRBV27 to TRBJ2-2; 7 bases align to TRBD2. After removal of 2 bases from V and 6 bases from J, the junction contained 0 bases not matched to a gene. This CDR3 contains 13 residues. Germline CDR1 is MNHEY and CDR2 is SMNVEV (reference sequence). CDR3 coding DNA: TGTGCCAGCAGTTTAGGGGGGGCCGGGGAGCTGTTTTTT. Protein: CASSLGGAGELFF.

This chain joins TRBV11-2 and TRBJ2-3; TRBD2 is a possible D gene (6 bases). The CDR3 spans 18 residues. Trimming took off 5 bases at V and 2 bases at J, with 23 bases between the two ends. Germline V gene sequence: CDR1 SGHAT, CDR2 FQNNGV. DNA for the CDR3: TGTGCCAGCAGCCGAAACCTTCTTGCGGGGAAGACCACAGATACGCAGTATTTT. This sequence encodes CASSRNLLAGKTTDTQYF.

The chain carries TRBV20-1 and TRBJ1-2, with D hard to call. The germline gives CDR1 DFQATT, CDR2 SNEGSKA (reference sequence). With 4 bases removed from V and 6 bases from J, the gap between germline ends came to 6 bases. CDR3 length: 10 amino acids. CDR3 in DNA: TGCAGTGCTATCGGGGATGGCTACACCTTC. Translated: CSAIGDGYTF.

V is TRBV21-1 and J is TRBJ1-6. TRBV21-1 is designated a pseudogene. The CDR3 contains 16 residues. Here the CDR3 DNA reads TGTGCCAGCAGACTTCGACCGAGGGGGGGGGATTCACCCCTCCACTTT. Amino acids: CASRLRPRGGDSPLHF.

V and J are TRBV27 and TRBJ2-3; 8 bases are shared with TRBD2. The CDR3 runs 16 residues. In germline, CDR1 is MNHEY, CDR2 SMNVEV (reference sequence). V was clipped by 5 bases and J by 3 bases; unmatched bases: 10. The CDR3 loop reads CASSLPGGLMTDTQYF. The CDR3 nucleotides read TGTGCCAGCAGTCTCCCGGGGGGGCTGATGACAGATACGCAGTATTTT.

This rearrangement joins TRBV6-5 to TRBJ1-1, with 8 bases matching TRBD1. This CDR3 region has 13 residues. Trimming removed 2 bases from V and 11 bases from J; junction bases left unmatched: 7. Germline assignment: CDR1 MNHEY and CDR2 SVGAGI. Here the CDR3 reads CASSYGGGQVAFF. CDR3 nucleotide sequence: TGTGCCAGCAGTTACGGGGGGGGACAGGTCGCTTTCTTT.